Below, 30 T cell receptor beta chains from the same sample are listed, as sequenced in a study of shared clonotypes between healthy human individuals. Using immunoSEQ multiplex PCR, the repertoire was profiled, and TCRdb retains in-frame clones only, with some absent. The sample records about 2.2 million clones, 85% to 95% being singletons. It was CD45RO-negative cells, positively selected for CCR7, that made up naive CD8 cells, with terminally differentiated effector memory CD45RA+ cells excluded. The sequencing input was naive CD8+ T cells from PBMCs. These receptors all come from a man in his late teens or twenties in good health. Some clones in this sample may be carry-over from other donors' samples.

J is TRBJ1-1 and V is TRBV15; D is perhaps TRBD1 (6 bases). With 0 bases removed from V and 0 bases from J, the gap between germline ends came to 8 bases. The CDR3 has 15 amino acids. CDR1 and CDR2 (germline): LNHNV, YYDKDF (reference sequence). The DNA of the CDR3 is TGTGCCACCAGCAGAGATAGGGGGGTGAACACTGAAGCTTTCTTT. Residues: CATSRDRGVNTEAFF.

This clone was counted a single time. V usage is TRBV28 and J usage is TRBJ2-2; D is unclear. The CDR3 spans 19 residues. V gave up 6 bases and J gave up 2 bases, with 25 bases separating them. Germline CDR1 and CDR2: MDHEN and SYDVKM. The DNA for the CDR3 is TGTGCCAGCAGGCCCAAGGGCCCGTTCCTCCTGACCAACACCGGGGAGCTGTTTTTT. It is translated as CASRPKGPFLLTNTGELFF.

This chain uses TRBV28 with TRBJ2-2; D possibly corresponds to TRBD2 (6 bases). Germline V gene sequence: CDR1 MDHEN, CDR2 SYDVKM. V lost 8 bases and J lost 1, with 8 bases in between. The CDR3 runs 13 residues. The DNA of the CDR3 is TGTGCCAGCGGAGCGGGGAACACCGGGGAGCTGTTTTTT. Amino acids: CASGAGNTGELFF.

The chain links TRBV28 to TRBJ1-3, with 9 bases fitting TRBD1. This CDR3 comprises 14 residues. Germline values: CDR1 MDHEN, CDR2 SYDVKM. V was pared by 6 bases and J by 4 bases, with 4 bases of the junction left unmatched. CDR3 sequence reads: CASRGQGSGNTIYF. CDR3 sequence (DNA): TGTGCCAGCAGGGGACAGGGTTCAGGAAACACCATATATTTT.

CDR3 nucleotides: TGTGCCAGCAGTTCCTCTACAGGGGAGGTAAACTATGGCTACACCTTC. Residues: CASSSSTGEVNYGYTF. The chain recombines TRBV27 with TRBJ1-2; 7 bases align to TRBD1. CDR3 length: 16 amino acids. The germline V gene encodes CDR1 MNHEY and CDR2 SMNVEV (reference sequence). V shed 4 bases and J 2 bases; nucleotides not matched to a gene: 10.

The gene calls are TRBV9 and TRBJ1-4; 7 bases are a match to TRBD1. The CDR3 extends over 15 amino acids. Germline values: CDR1 SGDLS, CDR2 YYNGEE. J gave up 4 bases and V 0 bases, and 3 bases lay outside the gene matches. The CDR3 sequence is CASSVEDRDNEKLFF. CDR3 coding DNA: TGTGCCAGCAGCGTAGAAGACAGGGATAATGAAAAACTGTTTTTT.

V usage is TRBV7-3 and J usage is TRBJ2-1, with 9 positions matching TRBD1. The CDR3 totals 14 residues. Germline CDR1 reads SGHTA; CDR2 reads FQGTGA. With 5 bases clipped from V and 7 bases from J, the junction kept 6 bases outside the gene matches. CDR3 coding DNA: TGTGCCAGCAGCAACACAGGGGGCTCTAATGAGCAGTTCTTC. Encoded protein: CASSNTGGSNEQFF. Full variable domain (outside the CDR3, taken from reference TRBV7-3 and TRBJ2-1): GAGVSQTPSNKVTEKGKYVELRCDPISGHTALYWYRQSLGQGPEFLIYFQGTGAADDSGLPNDRFFAVRPEGSVSTLKIQRTERGDSAVYLCASSNTGGSNEQFFGPGTRLTVL.

The gene calls are TRBV28 and TRBJ1-1; D gene uncertain. V gave up 4 bases and J gave up 0 bases, with 12 bases separating them. Germline CDR1 MDHEN, CDR2 SYDVKM. The length of the CDR3 is 15 residues. DNA for the CDR3: TGTGCCAGCAGTTCCCCAAGGACCTTGAACACTGAAGCTTTCTTT. Its translation: CASSSPRTLNTEAFF.

This chain links TRBV4-1 with TRBJ1-1, with D uncertain. V lost 3 bases and J lost 1, with 9 bases in between. The CDR3 loop spans 14 amino acids. Germline lookup yields CDR1 MGHRA and CDR2 YSYEKL. In DNA, the CDR3 is TGCGCCAGCAGCCACCCGCCGTGGAACACTGAAGCTTTCTTT. This codes for CASSHPPWNTEAFF.

The CDR3 region is CASPGQVRLHYGYTF. CDR3 sequence (DNA): TGTGCCAGCCCGGGACAGGTCCGTCTCCACTATGGCTACACCTTC. The rearrangement links TRBV25-1 to TRBJ1-2; 8 bases are a match to TRBD1. This CDR3 contains 15 residues. Trimming cost V 8 bases and J 3 bases; bases outside gene matches: 11. The germline CDR1 and CDR2 sequences are MGHDK and SYGVNS.

The V and J genes are TRBV5-4 and TRBJ2-1; no reliable D call. V lost 0 bases and J 0 bases, leaving 7 bases between the germline ends. The CDR3 has 15 residues. The V gene's germline CDR1 is SGHNT and CDR2 YYREEE (reference sequence). This CDR3 is CASSLARISYNEQFF. DNA for the CDR3: TGTGCCAGCAGCTTGGCCCGAATCTCCTACAATGAGCAGTTCTTC.

J is TRBJ2-5 and V is TRBV13; the D is unclear. Looked up from germline, CDR1 is PRHDT and CDR2 is FYEKMQ (reference sequence). The CDR3 contains 15 residues. Trimming left V 5 bases short and J 5 bases short, with 18 bases between. The CDR3 nucleotides read TGTGCCAGCAGCCAGAAAATGGAGCCCGCGGAGACCCAGTACTTC. It yields the protein CASSQKMEPAETQYF.

This chain connects TRBV27 to TRBJ1-4; D is perhaps TRBD1 (5 bases). The length of the CDR3 is 14 residues. The germline gives CDR1 MNHEY, CDR2 SMNVEV (reference sequence). Trimming left V 5 bases short and J 8 bases short, with 15 bases between. CDR3 sequence (DNA): TGTGCCAGCAGTCCAAGGGACGCACGAGAAAAACTGTTTTTT. The encoded protein is CASSPRDAREKLFF.

In its sample, this clone was seen a few times. V usage is TRBV6-1 and J usage is TRBJ1-5, with D hard to call. The CDR3 is made up of 15 amino acids. V lost 2 bases to trimming and J lost 5 bases, with 13 bases between them. Germline lookup yields CDR1 MNHNS and CDR2 SASEGT. The CDR3 protein is CASSEPRTAYQPQHF. The DNA for the CDR3 is TGTGCCAGCAGTGAACCAAGGACGGCATATCAGCCCCAGCATTTT.

The chain has TRBV27 and TRBJ2-1; 9 nucleotides line up with TRBD2. With 4 bases clipped from V and 9 bases from J, the junction kept 4 bases outside the gene matches. This CDR3 has 13 residues. Germline lookup yields CDR1 MNHEY and CDR2 SMNVEV (reference sequence). CDR3 DNA sequence: TGTGCCAGCAGTTGGCTAGCGGGAAGTGAGCAGTTCTTC. It codes for CASSWLAGSEQFF.

The genes are TRBV5-8 and TRBJ2-5, with D perhaps TRBD2 (5 bases). Deletions cut 5 bases from V and 5 bases from J, with 19 bases between. This CDR3 comprises 15 residues. Germline V lookup: CDR1 SGHTS, CDR2 YDEGEE. CDR3 coding DNA: TGTGCCAGCAGTGTGGAACAGAGGGAAGGGGAGACCCAGTACTTC. Its translation is CASSVEQREGETQYF.

This rearrangement joins TRBV5-1 to TRBJ1-1; a weak D match, TRBD1 (6 bases). CDR1 SGHRS and CDR2 YFSETQ come from the germline V gene. The CDR3 is made up of 14 amino acids. Deletions cut 8 bases from V and 2 bases from J, with 16 bases between. CDR3 nucleotides: TGCGCCAGTAGAATACAGGGAACAAACACTGAAGCTTTCTTT. This translates into CASRIQGTNTEAFF.

The rearrangement joins TRBV28 to TRBJ2-3; the match to TRBD2 covers 8 bases. J gave up 2 bases and V 6 bases, and 4 bases lay outside the gene matches. The length of the CDR3 is 14 residues. Germline V gene sequence: CDR1 MDHEN, CDR2 SYDVKM. The CDR3 DNA sequence: TGTGCCAGCAGGTTAGCGGGGTTCACAGATACGCAGTATTTT. This sequence encodes CASRLAGFTDTQYF.

This chain joins TRBV7-2 and TRBJ2-7, with 9 bases fitting TRBD1. The CDR3 length is 15 residues. J was trimmed by 1 base and V by 4 bases; bases with no gene match: 5. CDR1 is SGHTA and CDR2 is FQGNSA in the germline V gene. CDR3 sequence (DNA): TGTGCCAGCAGCTCAACAGGGGGCGCTTCCTACGAGCAGTACTTC. This codes for CASSSTGGASYEQYF.

The chain carries TRBV5-1 and TRBJ2-1; 7 bases are shared with TRBD2. Germline CDR1 is SGHRS and CDR2 is YFSETQ. Germline trimming cut 0 bases from V and 5 bases from J; bases unmatched to any gene: 5. The length of the CDR3 is 15 residues. CDR3 in DNA: TGCGCCAGCAGCTTGGGGGGAGGGCCGGACAATGAGCAGTTCTTC. Translating gives CASSLGGGPDNEQFF.

This clone was observed a handful of times. The chain links TRBV25-1 to TRBJ1-3; D is unresolved. The CDR3 loop spans 12 amino acids. Germline CDR1 and CDR2: MGHDK and SYGVNS. V gave up 10 bases and J gave up 8 bases, with 15 bases separating them. The CDR3 spells CATSPYQDTIYF. The CDR3 nucleotides are TGTGCCACCAGCCCCTACCAGGACACCATATATTTT.

The gene calls are TRBV11-2 and TRBJ2-7, with 9 bases matching TRBD2. The germline V gene has CDR1 SGHAT and CDR2 FQNNGV. Germline trimming cut 7 bases from V and 2 bases from J; bases unmatched to any gene: 12. This CDR3 is 16 amino acids long. CDR3 in DNA: TGTGCCAGCACCCTAACTTTGACTAGCGGAACCTACGAGCAGTACTTC. Its protein is CASTLTLTSGTYEQYF.

The chain recombines TRBV30 with TRBJ2-5, with TRBD2 matching 8 bases. TRBJ2-7 matches the DNA end more closely, so the J call is doubtful. This CDR3 contains 15 residues. Germline V gene lookup returns CDR1 GTSNPN and CDR2 SVGIG (reference sequence). The CDR3 DNA sequence: TGTGCCTGGAGTGTACCGGGAGGGCGTAACGACGAGCAGTACTTC. Translated: CAWSVPGGRNDEQYF.

The chain links TRBV5-6 to TRBJ1-1, with D maybe TRBD1 (5 bases). V was pared by 3 bases and J by 6 bases, with 15 bases between. The CDR3 runs 14 residues. CDR1 is SGHDT, CDR2 YYEEEE, per germline. The CDR3 protein is CASSSRDGASEAFF. The CDR3 region has the DNA TGTGCCAGCAGCTCTCGGGACGGCGCGTCTGAAGCTTTCTTT.

As DNA, the CDR3 is TGTGCCAGCTCAGGACGGTACTCCTACGAGCAGTACTTC. Protein sequence: CASSGRYSYEQYF. The chain joins TRBV18 to TRBJ2-7; D is unclear. The V gene lost 5 bases and the J gene lost 0 bases, with 8 bases spanning the gap. This CDR3 comprises 13 residues. CDR1 and CDR2 from the germline V gene are KGHSH and LQKENI.

The chain combines TRBV15 with TRBJ2-2; maybe TRBD1 (5 bases). The CDR3 runs 18 residues. The ends were cut back, 1 base at V and 0 bases at J, with 15 bases in the middle. Germline values: CDR1 LNHNV, CDR2 YYDKDF (reference sequence). CDR3 protein: CATSRGLRELSNTGELFF. For the CDR3, the DNA is TGTGCCACCAGCAGAGGGCTCAGGGAACTATCGAACACCGGGGAGCTGTTTTTT.

V gene TRBV7-9 combines with J gene TRBJ2-7; D is perhaps TRBD1 (5 bases). Germline V gene sequence: CDR1 SEHNR, CDR2 FQNEAQ (reference sequence). Between the trimmed V and J ends, which lost 5 bases and 4 bases, there was a span of 12 bases. The CDR3 sequence is 13 residues long. CDR3 loop: CASSQDSPYEQYF. The CDR3 DNA is TGTGCCAGCAGCCAAGACAGCCCTTACGAGCAGTACTTC.

This clone was recorded only once. The rearrangement links TRBV28 to TRBJ1-6, with D perhaps matching TRBD1 (5 bases). Trimming removed 5 bases from V and 1 base from J, with 18 bases in between. The CDR3 is 18 amino acids. Germline V gives CDR1 MDHEN, CDR2 SYDVKM. The CDR3 DNA reads as TGTGCCAGCAGTCTCCCCGGTGGGGCTGGTTCCTATAATTCACCCCTCCACTTT. The encoded protein is CASSLPGGAGSYNSPLHF.

The genes are TRBV4-3 and TRBJ2-7, with D perhaps given as TRBD1 or TRBD2 (5 bases each). This CDR3 is 16 amino acids long. Germline CDR1 is LGHNA and CDR2 is YSLEER. The V end was cut by 3 bases, the J end by 6 bases, with 21 bases between. CDR3 nucleotide sequence: TGCGCCAGCAGCCAGGGGACGGGACGGCTAGGGGCCGAGCAGTACTTC. Translating it yields CASSQGTGRLGAEQYF.

This clone was detected only a few times. This sample includes further DNA sequences coding for the same CDR3. This chain uses TRBV6-5 with TRBJ1-1, with D hard to call. The CDR3 consists of 13 residues. Germline V gives CDR1 MNHEY, CDR2 SVGAGI. Trimming cost V 3 bases and J 2 bases, with 7 bases left between them. CDR3 loop: CASSYSENTEAFF. The CDR3 nucleotides read TGTGCCAGCAGTTATTCAGAAAACACTGAAGCTTTCTTT.